This T cell receptor (beta chain) was captured in a study of a mutant IDH1 vaccine in newly diagnosed glioma (dated by TCRdb to the early 2020s). With respect to the entire study: Vaccination started 4-6 weeks after radiotherapy alone, or was given together with temozolomide cycles in the groups whose treatment included chemotherapy. Of the approximately 30 treated patients, around 62% were male and about 38% were female, and the mean age was approximately 40 years. Prior to enrollment, standard therapy consisting of radiotherapy alone, temozolomide alone, or radiochemotherapy with temozolomide had been administered to patients, with the combination being received by most patients. The week-35 safety follow-up took place at visit V12, and the week-47 end of study took place at visit V13. Peripheral blood was drawn at six visits: V03 (baseline), V05, V07, V10, V12 and V13. Longitudinal TCRB deep sequencing was done for 20 to 25 treated patients, wherever samples were available for exploratory analyses.

The time point label for this specimen denotes: week 35, safety follow-up. A 20-mer mutant IDH1 peptide at 300 micrograms in Montanide made up each vaccine dose, which was injected subcutaneously together with topical imiquimod. Patients were given eight vaccinations, in weeks 1, 3, 5, 7, 11, 15, 19 and 23, which matched visits V03 through V10. The donors had newly diagnosed IDH1-mutant astrocytomas of WHO grade 3 or 4 that showed loss of nuclear ATRX. The samples were drawn from NOA16, a multicentre, single-arm, open-label phase I trial in Germany that tested a mutant IDH1 peptide vaccine in humans for the first time. Genomic DNA for TCRB sequencing was extracted from EDTA blood using the DNeasy Blood and Tissue Kit. The library was obtained by the immunoSEQ multiplex PCR assay. Rearranged TCR beta chain sequences were amplified using the hsTCRB Kit according to the manufacturer's protocol. Sequencing of TCRB libraries was carried out on an Illumina MiSeq. Turning to the authors' computational methods: The proprietary platform of the kit vendor was used for demultiplexing, trimming and gene mapping. Here the immuneACCESS table is served through TCRdb, limited to in-frame sequences with V and J called. Missing clones are a known gap in these copies; in checked studies unresolved V genes cover under half, and the rest lacks a known reason. V and J calls and clone size come straight from that table; D and trimming were deduced from the DNA. This sample comprises tens of thousands of clones, roughly 86% of them detected only once. The ten largest clones take up approximately 2% of the sample.

Details on this clone: What this receptor recognizes is not known. No much larger clone is present one base from it, and per-base qualities are unavailable.

Taken from the germline V gene, the CDR1 and CDR2 loops are SGHTA and FQGTGA. V lost 5 bases and J lost 0 bases; the stretch between them is 13 bases long. Its CDR3 holds 16 amino acids, cysteine through phenylalanine. Of the read, only the CDR3 DNA is kept; its 48 bases are in frame from base 1. The research as a whole found: Immune responses induced by the vaccine were seen in over 80% of patients across multiple MHC alleles. Pseudoprogression seemed to be unrelated to changes in the top peripheral T cell clonotypes found by TCRB sequencing. According to the authors, sample limitations meant that analyses of patient blood samples could not be reproduced. PBMC samples for TCRB deep sequencing were selected based on availability.

The source material was PBMCs, sampled from a glioma patient whose treatment included an IDH1 peptide vaccine. The TCR was taken from a man aged 25-40 years with glioma. The sequence links TRBV7-3 to TRBJ2-2; the D segment could be TRBD1, given 6 matching bases. The CDR3 region reads CASSPHGGSNTGELFF. Here is the DNA: TGTGCCAGCAGCCCCCATGGGGGCTCGAACACCGGGGAGCTGTTTTTT.